This TCR beta chain was documented in a study of T cell repertoires in cytomegalovirus infection. Germline loops: CDR1 SGHTA, CDR2 FQGNSA. Trimming pared 11 bases from V and 0 bases from J, leaving 14 bases between. CDR3 length equals 14 residues. In TCRdb, the reads were re-called with MiXCR into one record per CDR3 protein. The table shows about 490,000 distinct CDR3 sequences, with 26% occurring only once. The rearrangement uses TRBV7-2 and TRBJ1-3, with D possibly matching TRBD1 (5 bases). The receptor comes from a human donor in good health (CMV status not recorded). Some clones in this sample may be carry-over from other donors' samples. The sequencing input was PBMCs. In nucleotides, the CDR3 is TGTGCCGTAGTTTCGGGACCCTCTGGAAACACCATATATTTT. Protein product: CAVVSGPSGNTIYF.